This T cell receptor beta chain is from a study of blood T cell repertoires in COVID-19. Turning to the study itself: Material from acute and convalescent COVID-19 was sourced from the United States, Italy and Spain. From T cells, B-cell-depleted T cells, or PBMCs came the material, which was cDNA or gDNA.

The CDR3 is 13 amino acids. V shed 5 bases and J shed 1 base, with 11 bases lying between them. Germline V gene lookup returns CDR1 GTSNPN and CDR2 SVGIG (reference sequence). Under the authors' procedure: Estimation of nucleated cell counts relied on the amplification of reference gene primers. The table came from immunoSEQ multiplex PCR; TCRdb's copy has only in-frame clones and leaves some out. V and J calls and clone size are given by that table; D and trimming were obtained from the DNA. The table records under 300,000 clones, approximately 87% of them present only once. This rearrangement joins TRBV30 to TRBJ1-2, with a possible D match to TRBD1 (6 bases). The origin of this receptor is a man aged 60 to 69 who had recovered from COVID-19. The sample taken for sequencing was peripheral blood. CDR3 sequence (DNA): TGTGCCTGGCTACAGGGATTTAACTATGGCTACACCTTC. This gives the protein CAWLQGFNYGYTF.